This TCR beta chain was sequenced for a study of blood T cell repertoires in COVID-19. Produced via immunoSEQ multiplex PCR; TCRdb's table is partial and in-frame only. The sample includes more than 90,000 clones, 85% to 90% of them seen just once. The sequence was obtained from a man in his 70s who had recovered from COVID-19. The sequenced sample was peripheral blood.

In nucleotides, the CDR3 is TGTGCCAGCAGCTACAGGGGGTCGGAAGAAGAGACCCAGTACTTC. Translation gives CASSYRGSEEETQYF. V is TRBV7-9 and J is TRBJ2-5; 8 positions match TRBD1. Germline V gives CDR1 SEHNR, CDR2 FQNEAQ (reference sequence). Losses at the gene ends were 4 bases for V and 3 bases for J; bases not matched to a gene: 7. This CDR3 is 15 amino acids long.